This T cell receptor beta chain was documented in a study of OX40 agonist ivuxolimab in advanced cancers. Whole-study context: The patients received ivuxolimab by intravenous route every 2 weeks at 0.01 to 10 mg/kg. Among those treated, three patients had partial responses, one with hepatocellular carcinoma and two with cutaneous melanoma. The study's findings and limits: At 0.1-3.0 mg/kg, partial responders had clonal expansion among the lowest observed.

Data came from immunoSEQ multiplex PCR; TCRdb stores just in-frame clones and leaves some out. The table has 90,000 to 100,000 clones, 70% to 90% seen once; the top ten hold 0.82%. V dropped 0 bases and J dropped 6 bases, with 15 bases sitting between them. Germline V lookup: CDR1 SGHRS, CDR2 YFSETQ. This CDR3 spans 15 amino acids. On this clone: No antigen is known for it.

The chain combines TRBV5-1 with TRBJ1-1, with D hard to call. The clonotype originates from an adult with an advanced solid tumor such as melanoma, head and neck, liver or kidney cancer. The specimen was CD4+ or CD8+ T cells sorted from blood, collected in a trial of the OX40 agonist ivuxolimab. CDR3 loop: CASSLELNRKSEAFF. CDR3 nucleotides: TGCGCCAGCAGCTTGGAACTAAACAGAAAGTCTGAAGCTTTCTTT.